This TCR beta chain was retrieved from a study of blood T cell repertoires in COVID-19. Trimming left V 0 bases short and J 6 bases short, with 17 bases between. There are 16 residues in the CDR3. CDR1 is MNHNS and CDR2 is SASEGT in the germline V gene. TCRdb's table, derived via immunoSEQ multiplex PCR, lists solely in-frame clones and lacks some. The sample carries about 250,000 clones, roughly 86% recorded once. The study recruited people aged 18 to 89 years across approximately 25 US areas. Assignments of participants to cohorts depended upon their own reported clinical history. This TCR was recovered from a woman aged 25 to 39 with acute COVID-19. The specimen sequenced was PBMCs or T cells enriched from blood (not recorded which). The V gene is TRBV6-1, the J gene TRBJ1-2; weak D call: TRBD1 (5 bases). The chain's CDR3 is CASSEALILAGHGYTF. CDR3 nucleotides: TGTGCCAGCAGTGAAGCGCTAATTTTGGCAGGGCATGGCTACACCTTC.